One and the same sample provided the 11 T cell receptor beta chains below, sequenced in a study of cytomegalovirus exposure and HLA in healthy donors. The PCR made use of 60 Vbeta and 13 Jbeta primers. The assay was immunoSEQ multiplex PCR, and TCRdb's table has in-frame clones only and misses some. The data contain roughly 170,000 clones, over 80% of them seen just once; the ten biggest clones take up roughly 1.5%. The sample consisted of PBMCs. The receptors were gathered from a man between 45 and 60 years old in good health and CMV-seronegative.

The chain uses TRBV5-8 and TRBJ2-5, with 9 nucleotides matching TRBD2. CDR3 length: 13 residues. Trimming took 4 bases from V and 3 from J; bases not matched to a gene: 1. CDR1 is SGHTS, CDR2 YDEGEE, per germline. Here the CDR3 DNA reads TGTGCCAGCAGCAGACTAGCGGAAGAGACCCAGTACTTC. It codes for CASSRLAEETQYF.

The chain links TRBV6-5 to TRBJ1-5; TRBD1 agrees at 8 bases. The CDR3 is made up of 14 amino acids. Trimming at V came to 5 bases and at J to 5 bases, leaving 5 bases not matched to a gene. Per germline, CDR1 MNHEY and CDR2 SVGAGI. CDR3 in amino acids: CASSPDRGDQPQHF. CDR3 in DNA: TGTGCCAGCAGTCCTGACAGGGGTGATCAGCCCCAGCATTTT.

This chain connects TRBV30 to TRBJ2-1, with 10 nucleotides matching TRBD2. With V trimmed by 4 bases and J by 4 bases, 4 bases remained unmatched. CDR1 is GTSNPN and CDR2 is SVGIG in the germline V gene (reference sequence). The CDR3 consists of 14 residues. Written as DNA, the CDR3 is TGTGCCTGGACTAGCGGGAGACGGTACAATGAGCAGTTCTTC. The encoded protein is CAWTSGRRYNEQFF. The variable domain in full, with the rest retrieved from reference TRBV30 and TRBJ2-1, is SQTIHQWPATLVQPVGSPLSLECTVEGTSNPNLYWYRQAAGRGLQLLFYSVGIGQISSEVPQNLSASRPQDRQFILSSKKLLLSDSGFYLCAWTSGRRYNEQFFGPGTRLTVL.

With respect to this clone: At one end the junction does not follow the germline gene, possibly because of a read error. The chain carries TRBV7-9 and TRBJ2-1, with 7 bases identical to TRBD1. Germline V gene sequence: CDR1 SEHNR, CDR2 FQNEAQ (reference sequence). CDR3 length: 13 residues. The CDR3 reads CSSSPGTAIKQFF. The CDR3 region has the DNA TGTTCCAGCAGCCCAGGGACAGCAATTAAGCAGTTCTTC. Using reference TRBV7-9 and TRBJ2-1 for the parts outside the CDR3, the full variable domain is DTGVSQNPRHKITKRGQNVTFRCDPISEHNRLYWYRQTLGQGPEFLTYFQNEAQLEKSRLLSDRFSAERPKGSFSTLEIQRTEQGDSAMYLCSSSPGTAIKQFFGPGTRLTVL.

The V call is TRBV27, the J call TRBJ2-1, with D perhaps TRBD1 (5 bases). The CDR3 consists of 12 residues. Germline V gene lookup returns CDR1 MNHEY and CDR2 SMNVEV (reference sequence). Trimming removed 1 base at V and 9 bases at J, with 7 bases between. CDR3 sequence reads: CASSLYQGEQFF. The CDR3, as DNA: TGTGCCAGCAGTTTATATCAGGGTGAGCAGTTCTTC.

This chain connects TRBV25-1 to TRBJ1-5; 11 nucleotides match TRBD1. V lost 3 bases, J lost 6 bases, and 7 bases stayed unmatched. The CDR3 extends over 16 amino acids. Germline CDR1 MGHDK, CDR2 SYGVNS. CDR3 in DNA: TGTGCCAGCAGTGACTCCGGACAGGGGGCGACTCAGCCCCAGCATTTT. It specifies CASSDSGQGATQPQHF.

The V gene is TRBV5-1, the J gene TRBJ1-2; no definite D call. The germline V and J ends were trimmed by 0 bases and 6 bases, with 9 bases remaining between them. This CDR3 region has 13 residues. Germline-derived CDR1 and CDR2 are SGHRS and YFSETQ. The CDR3 loop is CASSLDRGNGYTF. The CDR3 nucleotides are TGCGCCAGCAGCTTGGACCGGGGTAATGGCTACACCTTC. The full variable domain, in which reference TRBV5-1 and TRBJ1-2 provide the parts outside the CDR3, is KAGVTQTPRYLIKTRGQQVTLSCSPISGHRSVSWYQQTPGQGLQFLFEYFSETQRNKGNFPGRFSGRQFSNSRSEMNVSTLELGDSALYLCASSLDRGNGYTFGSGTRLTVV.

CDR3: CASSSPGQVIPTNTEAFF. The CDR3 DNA reads as TGTGCCAGCAGCTCCCCGGGACAGGTAATCCCCACGAACACTGAAGCTTTCTTT. The gene calls are TRBV5-6 and TRBJ1-1, with TRBD1 matching over 8 bases. V gave up 3 bases and J gave up 1 base; unmatched junction bases: 14. The CDR3 has 18 residues. The germline V gene has CDR1 SGHDT and CDR2 YYEEEE.

The genes are TRBV7-2 and TRBJ2-7; 10 positions agree with TRBD1. The CDR3 has 15 amino acids. With V trimmed by 5 bases and J by 3 bases, 7 bases remained unmatched. Per the germline V gene, CDR1 is SGHTA and CDR2 is FQGNSA. CDR3 nucleotides: TGTGCCAGCAGCCAAGGGGGGACAGGGGACTACGAGCAGTACTTC. Translating gives CASSQGGTGDYEQYF.

This chain joins TRBV25-1 and TRBJ2-3; TRBD1 is a possible D gene (5 bases). The ends were cut back, 6 bases at V and 4 bases at J, with 8 bases in the middle. This CDR3 contains 12 residues. The germline CDR1 and CDR2 sequences are MGHDK and SYGVNS. The DNA of the CDR3 is TGTGCCAGCAGAGGGGCGGCAGATACGCAGTATTTT. Protein product: CASRGAADTQYF.

The CDR3 DNA is TGTGCCATCAGTGAGTCGACTAGCGGTCCAGATACGCAGTATTTT. This encodes CAISESTSGPDTQYF. The gene calls are TRBV10-3 and TRBJ2-3; 9 positions match TRBD2. The CDR3 contains 15 residues. Germline CDR1 reads ENHRY; CDR2 reads SYGVKD. J was trimmed by 4 bases and V by 0 bases; bases with no gene match: 2.